These T cell receptor beta chains were read from a single sample in a study of Ad26.COV2.S vaccination and SARS-CoV-2 variants. The method was immunoSEQ multiplex PCR; TCRdb's version includes in-frame clones alone and lacks a portion of them. Altogether under 600,000 clones are present, 80% to 90% being singletons, with the ten largest covering about 1.5%. Material: peripheral blood, obtained in a trial of Ad26.COV2.S vaccine versus placebo. All receptors derive from a person between 18 and 59 years old who received the Ad26.COV2.S COVID-19 vaccine or a placebo. The CDR3 runs from the conserved cysteine through the conserved F or W. The order of the fields is V gene, D gene, J gene, CDR3 DNA, CDR3 protein. D genes are given only for firm matches.

>TRBV24-1|NA|TRBJ2-1
TGTGCCACCAGTGACTATCCCCCGCCCTACAATGAGCAGTTCTTC
CATSDYPPPYNEQFF
>TRBV27|NA|TRBJ1-2
TGTGCCAGCAGGGGGAGGGGTTTTGACTACACCTTC
CASRGRGFDYTF
>TRBV4-1|TRBD2|TRBJ2-1
TGCGCCAGCAGCCAGACGACTAGCGGGAGAGACTACAATGAGCAGTTCTTC
CASSQTTSGRDYNEQFF
>TRBV6-2/TRBV6-3|NA|TRBJ1-5
TGTGCCAGCAGTTGGGGCCCCAGCAGCAATCAGCCCCAGCATTTT
CASSWGPSSNQPQHF
>TRBV12-3/TRBV12-4|NA|TRBJ1-2
TGTGCCAGCACCGGGGAAGCTAACTATGGCTACACCTTC
CASTGEANYGYTF
>TRBV19|NA|TRBJ2-1
TGTGCCAGTAGTATAGTTGGCTCGACTTACAATGAGCAGTTCTTC
CASSIVGSTYNEQFF
>TRBV27|TRBD1|TRBJ2-7
TGTGCCAGCAGTTTATCGAGAATCCGGGACAGGGCCTACGAGCAGTACTTC
CASSLSRIRDRAYEQYF
>TRBV2|NA|TRBJ2-1
TGTGCCAGCAGTGAAACGGGTCTAGTCCCTAACAATGAGCAGTTCTTC
CASSETGLVPNNEQFF
>TRBV2|TRBD2|TRBJ2-3
TGTGCCGGTTCCAAACTAGCGGGGGGGCTTGATGCGCAGTATTTT
CAGSKLAGGLDAQYF
>TRBV4-2|NA|TRBJ1-4
TGTGCCAGCAGCCAAGGTCGGGCACAGGGCCCTGTACGTGAAAAACTGTTTTTT
CASSQGRAQGPVREKLFF
>TRBV7-9|NA|TRBJ2-1
TGTGCCAGCAGCTTTTACGATGAGCAGTTCTTC
CASSFYDEQFF
>TRBV5-1|TRBD2|TRBJ2-7
TGCGCCAGCAGCCCGCTGACTAGCGGGAGTTCTTCATACGAGCAGTACTTC
CASSPLTSGSSSYEQYF
>TRBV5-4|NA|TRBJ1-2
TGTGCCAGCAGCTTCGGGGGGCTTTCTAGCTACACCTTC
CASSFGGLSSYTF
>TRBV3-1/TRBV3-2|NA|TRBJ2-4
TGTGCCAGCAGCCCCGGGGGAATAGCCAAAAACATTCAGTACTTC
CASSPGGIAKNIQYF
>TRBV7-3|NA|TRBJ2-2
TGTGCCAGCAGCATACAGGGCGGAGGGAACACCGGGGAGCTGTTTTTT
CASSIQGGGNTGELFF
>TRBV5-3|TRBD1|TRBJ1-5
TGTGCCAGAAGCTTTGAGGACAGGATTCTTCAGCCCCAGCATTTT
CARSFEDRILQPQHF
>TRBV2|NA|TRBJ2-7
TGTGCCAGCAGTGAGTCGCCCCACGAGCAGTACTTC
CASSESPHEQYF
>TRBV2|NA|TRBJ2-7
TGTGCCAACCAGGGGAACTACGAGCAGTACTTC
CANQGNYEQYF
>TRBV6-8|NA|TRBJ2-1
TGTGCCAGCACTCGGATTCGCCTCCAGGATGAGCAGTTCTTC
CASTRIRLQDEQFF
>TRBV7-9|NA|TRBJ1-1
TGTGCCAGCAGCTTAGGGGCAGGGAATCGAGGGACTGAAGCTTTCTTT
CASSLGAGNRGTEAFF
>TRBV28|NA|TRBJ1-4
TGTGCCAGCAGGACCTTCCGGGAAAAACTGTTTTTT
CASRTFREKLFF
>TRBV19|TRBD2|TRBJ2-1
TGTGCCAGTAGTTTAGCCGGGACTAGCGTATACAATGAGCAGTTCTTC
CASSLAGTSVYNEQFF